This TCR beta chain came from a study of CD8+CD57+ T cells in acquired aplastic anemia. Study outcomes and limitations: Overlap between patients and controls comprised about 28 CD8+ CDR3 sequences.

Genomic DNA constituted the template upon which TCR beta VDJ and CDR3 profiling was performed. TCRdb redid the calling of the reads with MiXCR, one entry per CDR3 protein. The sample includes 260,000 or so distinct CDR3 sequences, approximately 80% seen only once; the top ten take over 35%. Before being chosen for sequencing, patients had shown CD8+CD57+ cell expansion by flow cytometry. Acquired aplastic anemia of severe grade affected all patients. None of the patients had been given any therapy when their blood was sampled. With respect to this clonotype: Its antigen is unknown. The CDR3 does not end in the conserved phenylalanine or tryptophan, so this is likely a read error. No DNA is shown, since the ends of the CDR3 on it are uncertain; the CDR3 is the one TCRdb lists.

The CDR3 spans 12 residues, counting both ends. Germline V gene lookup returns CDR1 SGHTA and CDR2 FQGNSA. The clonotype comes from a human donor with aplastic anemia. The chain combines TRBV7-2 with TRBJ2-3; the table's D call TRBD1 went unverified against the DNA. Sequenced input: sorted CD4+, CD8+, or CD8+CD57+ T cells (not recorded which) from PBMCs. CDR3 in amino acids: CASSLGWDADYV.